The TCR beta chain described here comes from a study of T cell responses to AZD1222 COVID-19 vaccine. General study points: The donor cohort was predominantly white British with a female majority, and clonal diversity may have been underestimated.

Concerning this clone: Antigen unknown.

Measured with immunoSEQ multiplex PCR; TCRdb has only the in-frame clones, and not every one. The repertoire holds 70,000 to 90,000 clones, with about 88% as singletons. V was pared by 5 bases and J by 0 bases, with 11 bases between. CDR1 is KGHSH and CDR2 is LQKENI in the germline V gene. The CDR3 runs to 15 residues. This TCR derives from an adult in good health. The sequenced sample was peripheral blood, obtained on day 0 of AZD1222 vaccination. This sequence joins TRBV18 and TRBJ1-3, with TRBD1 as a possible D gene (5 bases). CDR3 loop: CASSVRDVSGNTIYF. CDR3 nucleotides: TGTGCCAGCTCAGTCCGGGACGTCTCTGGAAACACCATATATTTT.